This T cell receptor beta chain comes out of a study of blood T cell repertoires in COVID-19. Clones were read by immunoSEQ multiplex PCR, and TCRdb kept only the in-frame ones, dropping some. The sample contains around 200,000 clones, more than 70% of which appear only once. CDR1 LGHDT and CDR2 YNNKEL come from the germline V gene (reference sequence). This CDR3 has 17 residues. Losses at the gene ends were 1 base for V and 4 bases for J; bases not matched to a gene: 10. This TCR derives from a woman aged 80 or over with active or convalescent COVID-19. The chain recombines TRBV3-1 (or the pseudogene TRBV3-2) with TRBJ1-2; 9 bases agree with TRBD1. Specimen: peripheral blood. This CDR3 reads CASSQVGGQGRSYGYTF. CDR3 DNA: TGTGCCAGCAGCCAAGTCGGGGGACAGGGTCGTAGCTATGGCTACACCTTC.